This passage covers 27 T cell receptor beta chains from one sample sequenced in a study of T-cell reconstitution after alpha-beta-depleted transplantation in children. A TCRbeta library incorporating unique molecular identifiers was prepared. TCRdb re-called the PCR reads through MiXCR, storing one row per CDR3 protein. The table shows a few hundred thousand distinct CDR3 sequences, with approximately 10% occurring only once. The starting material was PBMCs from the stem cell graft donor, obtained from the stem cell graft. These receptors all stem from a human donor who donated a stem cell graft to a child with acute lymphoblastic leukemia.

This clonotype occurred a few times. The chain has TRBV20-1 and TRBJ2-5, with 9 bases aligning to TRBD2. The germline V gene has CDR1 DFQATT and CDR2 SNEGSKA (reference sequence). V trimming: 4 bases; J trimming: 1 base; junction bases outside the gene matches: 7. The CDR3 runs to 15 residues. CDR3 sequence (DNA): TGCAGTGCTACGGGGCTAGCGGGAAGCCAAGAGACCCAGTACTTC. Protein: CSATGLAGSQETQYF.

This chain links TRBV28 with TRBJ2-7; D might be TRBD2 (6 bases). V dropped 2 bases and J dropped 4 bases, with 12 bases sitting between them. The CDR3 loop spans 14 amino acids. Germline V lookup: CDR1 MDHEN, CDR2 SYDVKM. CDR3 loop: CASSLRGRRYEQYF. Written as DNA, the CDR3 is TGTGCCAGCAGTTTACGGGGGAGAAGGTACGAGCAGTACTTC.

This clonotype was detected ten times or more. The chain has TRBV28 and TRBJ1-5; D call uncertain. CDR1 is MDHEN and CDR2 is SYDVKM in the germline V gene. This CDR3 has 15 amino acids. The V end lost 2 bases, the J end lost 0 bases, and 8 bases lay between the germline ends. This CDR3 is CASSLRDYSNQPQHF. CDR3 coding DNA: TGTGCCAGCAGTTTACGGGATTATAGCAATCAGCCCCAGCATTTT.

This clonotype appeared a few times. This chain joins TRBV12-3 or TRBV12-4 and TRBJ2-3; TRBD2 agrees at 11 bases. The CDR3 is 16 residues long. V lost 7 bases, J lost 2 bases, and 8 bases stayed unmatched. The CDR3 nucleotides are TGTGCCAGCACCATCCGACTAGCGGGAATCACAGATACGCAGTATTTT. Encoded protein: CASTIRLAGITDTQYF.

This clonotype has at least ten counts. The CDR3 loop reads CSARAHTGWGTEAFF. The CDR3 bases are TGCAGTGCTAGAGCCCATACAGGGTGGGGGACTGAAGCTTTCTTT. This chain uses TRBV20-1 with TRBJ1-1, with a weak D call TRBD1 (6 bases). The CDR3 has 15 amino acids. Looked up from germline, CDR1 is DFQATT and CDR2 is SNEGSKA (reference sequence). Trimming left V 1 base short and J 5 bases short, with 17 bases between.

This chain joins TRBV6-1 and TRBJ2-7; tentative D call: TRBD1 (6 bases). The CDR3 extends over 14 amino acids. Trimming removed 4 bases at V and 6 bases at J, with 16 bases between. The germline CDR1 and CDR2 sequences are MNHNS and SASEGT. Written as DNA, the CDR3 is TGTGCCAGCAGTGCTGTGGCAGGGGCGAGCGAGCAGTACTTC. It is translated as CASSAVAGASEQYF.

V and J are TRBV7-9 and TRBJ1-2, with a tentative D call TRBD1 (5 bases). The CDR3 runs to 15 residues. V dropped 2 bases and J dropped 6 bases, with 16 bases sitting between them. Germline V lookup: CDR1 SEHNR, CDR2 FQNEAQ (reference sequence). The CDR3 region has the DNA TGTGCCAGCAGCTTAATAGGGGACTATACCCATGGCTACACCTTC. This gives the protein CASSLIGDYTHGYTF.

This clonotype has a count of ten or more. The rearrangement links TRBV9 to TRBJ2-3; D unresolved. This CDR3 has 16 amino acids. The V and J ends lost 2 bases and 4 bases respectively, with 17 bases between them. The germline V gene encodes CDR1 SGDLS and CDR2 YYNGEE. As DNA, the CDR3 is TGTGCCAGCAGCGTCCTTGCTCGGGCGCTGGCAGATACGCAGTATTTT. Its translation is CASSVLARALADTQYF. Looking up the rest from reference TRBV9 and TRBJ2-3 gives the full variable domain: DSGVTQTPKHLITATGQRVTLRCSPRSGDLSVYWYQQSLDQGLQFLIQYYNGEERAKGNILERFSAQQFPDLHSELNLSSLELGDSALYFCASSVLARALADTQYFGPGTRLTVL.

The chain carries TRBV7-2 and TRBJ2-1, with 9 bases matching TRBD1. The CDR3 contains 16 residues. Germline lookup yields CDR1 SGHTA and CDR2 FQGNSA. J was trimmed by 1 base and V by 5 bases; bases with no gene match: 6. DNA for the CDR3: TGTGCCAGCAGCATGGACAGGGGTAGTTCCTACAATGAGCAGTTCTTC. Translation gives CASSMDRGSSYNEQFF.

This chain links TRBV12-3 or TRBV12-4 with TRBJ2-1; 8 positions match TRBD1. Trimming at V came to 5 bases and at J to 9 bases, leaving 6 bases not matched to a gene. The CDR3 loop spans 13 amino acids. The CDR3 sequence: CASSTTGVGEQFF. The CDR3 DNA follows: TGTGCCAGCAGTACGACAGGGGTGGGTGAGCAGTTCTTC.

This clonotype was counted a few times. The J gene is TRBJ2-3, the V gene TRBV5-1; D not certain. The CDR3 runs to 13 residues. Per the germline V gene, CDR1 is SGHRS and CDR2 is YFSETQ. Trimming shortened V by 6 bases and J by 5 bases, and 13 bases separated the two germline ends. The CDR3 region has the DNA TGCGCCAGCAAATCCCAGGAAAAAGATACGCAGTATTTT. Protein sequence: CASKSQEKDTQYF. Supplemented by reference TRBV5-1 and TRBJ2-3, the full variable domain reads KAGVTQTPRYLIKTRGQQVTLSCSPISGHRSVSWYQQTPGQGLQFLFEYFSETQRNKGNFPGRFSGRQFSNSRSEMNVSTLELGDSALYLCASKSQEKDTQYFGPGTRLTVL.

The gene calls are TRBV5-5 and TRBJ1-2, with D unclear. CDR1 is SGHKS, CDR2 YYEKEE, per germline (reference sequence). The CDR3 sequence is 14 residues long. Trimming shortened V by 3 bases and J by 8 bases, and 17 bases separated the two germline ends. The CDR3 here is CASSSRHPVEGYTF. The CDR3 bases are TGTGCCAGCAGCTCCCGTCATCCCGTGGAGGGCTACACCTTC.

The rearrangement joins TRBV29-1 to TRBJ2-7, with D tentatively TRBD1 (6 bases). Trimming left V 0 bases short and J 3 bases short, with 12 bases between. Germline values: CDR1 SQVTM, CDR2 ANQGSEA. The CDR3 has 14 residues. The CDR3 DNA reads TGCAGCGTTGAAGAACAGGGTAGCTTCTACGAGCAGTACTTC. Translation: CSVEEQGSFYEQYF.

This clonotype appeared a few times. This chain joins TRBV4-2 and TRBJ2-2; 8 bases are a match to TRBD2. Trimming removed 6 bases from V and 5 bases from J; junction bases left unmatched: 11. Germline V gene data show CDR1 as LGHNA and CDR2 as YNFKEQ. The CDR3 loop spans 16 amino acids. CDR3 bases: TGTGCCAGCAGTCTCAGCGGGAGTGGCTGGACCGGGGAGCTGTTTTTT. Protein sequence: CASSLSGSGWTGELFF.

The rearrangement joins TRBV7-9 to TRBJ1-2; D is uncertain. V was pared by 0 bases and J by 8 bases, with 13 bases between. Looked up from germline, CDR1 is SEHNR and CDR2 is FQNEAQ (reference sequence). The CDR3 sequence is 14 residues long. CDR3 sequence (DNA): TGTGCCAGCAGCTTAGCGATCGACGGAGCAGGCTACACCTTC. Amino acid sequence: CASSLAIDGAGYTF.

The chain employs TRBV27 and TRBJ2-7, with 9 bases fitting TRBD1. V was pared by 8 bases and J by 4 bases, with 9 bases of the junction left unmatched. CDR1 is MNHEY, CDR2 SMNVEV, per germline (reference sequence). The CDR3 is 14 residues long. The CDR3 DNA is TGTGCCAGCCGAACAACAGGGGGCGGGTACGAGCAGTACTTC. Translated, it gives CASRTTGGGYEQYF.

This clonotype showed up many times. The CDR3 nucleotides are TGTGCCAGCAGTTTAGGGGGGCGTGGTGAAGCTTTCTTT. Its protein product is CASSLGGRGEAFF. The V call is TRBV12-3 or TRBV12-4, the J call TRBJ1-1, with TRBD1 as a possible D gene (6 bases). V was cut by 1 base and J by 7 bases, with 10 bases left in between. The CDR3 loop spans 13 amino acids.

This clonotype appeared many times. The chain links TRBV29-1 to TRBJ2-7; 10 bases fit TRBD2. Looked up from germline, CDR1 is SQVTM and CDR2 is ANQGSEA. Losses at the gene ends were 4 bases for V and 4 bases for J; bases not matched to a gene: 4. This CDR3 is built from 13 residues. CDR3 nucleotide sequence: TGCAGCGTTGTCAGCGGGAGGGGATACGAGCAGTACTTC. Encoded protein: CSVVSGRGYEQYF.

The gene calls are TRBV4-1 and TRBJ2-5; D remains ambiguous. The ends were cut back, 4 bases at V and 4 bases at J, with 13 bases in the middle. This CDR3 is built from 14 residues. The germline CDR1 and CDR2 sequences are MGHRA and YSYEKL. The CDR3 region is CASSLMMGGETQYF. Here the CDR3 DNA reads TGCGCCAGCAGCCTAATGATGGGTGGAGAGACCCAGTACTTC.

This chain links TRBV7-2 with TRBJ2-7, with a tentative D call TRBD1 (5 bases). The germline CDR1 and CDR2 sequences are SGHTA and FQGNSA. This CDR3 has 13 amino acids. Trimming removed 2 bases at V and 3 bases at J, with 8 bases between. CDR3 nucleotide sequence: TGTGCCAGCAGCTTACGACAGAACTACGAGCAGTACTTC. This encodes CASSLRQNYEQYF.

The chain's CDR3 is CSASLTSSGKPFDEQFF. For the CDR3, the DNA is TGCAGTGCTAGCTTAACCTCTAGCGGGAAGCCCTTCGATGAGCAGTTCTTC. The chain couples TRBV20-1 to TRBJ2-1, with 9 bases matching TRBD2. Looked up from germline, CDR1 is DFQATT and CDR2 is SNEGSKA (reference sequence). Losses at the gene ends were 3 bases for V and 8 bases for J; bases not matched to a gene: 17. This CDR3 is built from 17 residues.

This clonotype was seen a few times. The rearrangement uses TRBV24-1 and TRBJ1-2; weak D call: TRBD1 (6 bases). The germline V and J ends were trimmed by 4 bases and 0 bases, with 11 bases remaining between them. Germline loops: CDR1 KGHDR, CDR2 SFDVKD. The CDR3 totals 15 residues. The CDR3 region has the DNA TGTGCCACCAGTGAAGGGGGACGGACTAACTATGGCTACACCTTC. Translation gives CATSEGGRTNYGYTF.

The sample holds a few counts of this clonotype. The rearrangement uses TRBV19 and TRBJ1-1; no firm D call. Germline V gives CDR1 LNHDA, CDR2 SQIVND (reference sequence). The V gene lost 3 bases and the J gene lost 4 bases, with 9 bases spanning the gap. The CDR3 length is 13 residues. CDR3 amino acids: CASSMTVTTEAFF. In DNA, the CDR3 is TGTGCCAGTAGTATGACTGTTACCACTGAAGCTTTCTTT.

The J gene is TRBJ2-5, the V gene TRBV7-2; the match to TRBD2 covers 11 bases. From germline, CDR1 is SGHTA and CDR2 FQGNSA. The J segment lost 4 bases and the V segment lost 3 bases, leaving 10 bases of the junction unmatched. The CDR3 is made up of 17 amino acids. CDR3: CASSFKGLAVERETQYF. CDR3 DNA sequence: TGTGCCAGCAGCTTTAAGGGACTAGCGGTAGAACGAGAGACCCAGTACTTC. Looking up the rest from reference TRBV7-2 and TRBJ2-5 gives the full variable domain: GAGVSQSPSNKVTEKGKDVELRCDPISGHTALYWYRQSLGQGLEFLIYFQGNSAPDKSGLPSDRFSAERTGGSVSTLTIQRTQQEDSAVYLCASSFKGLAVERETQYFGPGTRLLVL.

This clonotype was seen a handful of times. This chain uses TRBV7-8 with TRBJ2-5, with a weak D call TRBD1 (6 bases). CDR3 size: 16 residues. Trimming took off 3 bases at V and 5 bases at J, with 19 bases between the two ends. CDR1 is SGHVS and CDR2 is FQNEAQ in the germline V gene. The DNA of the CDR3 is TGTGCCAGCAGCTTGGGTACCTTTACAGGGAGCGAGACCCAGTACTTC. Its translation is CASSLGTFTGSETQYF.

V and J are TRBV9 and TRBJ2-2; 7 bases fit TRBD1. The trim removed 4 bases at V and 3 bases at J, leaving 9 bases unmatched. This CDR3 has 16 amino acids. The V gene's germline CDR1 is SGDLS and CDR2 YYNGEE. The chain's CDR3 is CASSSNPGQYTGELFF. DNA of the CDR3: TGTGCCAGCAGCTCTAATCCGGGACAGTACACCGGGGAGCTGTTTTTT.

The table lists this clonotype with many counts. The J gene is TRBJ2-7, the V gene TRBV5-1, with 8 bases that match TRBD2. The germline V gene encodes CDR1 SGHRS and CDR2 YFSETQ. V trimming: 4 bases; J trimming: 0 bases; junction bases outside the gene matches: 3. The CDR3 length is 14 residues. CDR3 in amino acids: CASSPSGSSYEQYF. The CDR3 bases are TGCGCCAGCAGCCCAAGCGGGAGCTCCTACGAGCAGTACTTC.